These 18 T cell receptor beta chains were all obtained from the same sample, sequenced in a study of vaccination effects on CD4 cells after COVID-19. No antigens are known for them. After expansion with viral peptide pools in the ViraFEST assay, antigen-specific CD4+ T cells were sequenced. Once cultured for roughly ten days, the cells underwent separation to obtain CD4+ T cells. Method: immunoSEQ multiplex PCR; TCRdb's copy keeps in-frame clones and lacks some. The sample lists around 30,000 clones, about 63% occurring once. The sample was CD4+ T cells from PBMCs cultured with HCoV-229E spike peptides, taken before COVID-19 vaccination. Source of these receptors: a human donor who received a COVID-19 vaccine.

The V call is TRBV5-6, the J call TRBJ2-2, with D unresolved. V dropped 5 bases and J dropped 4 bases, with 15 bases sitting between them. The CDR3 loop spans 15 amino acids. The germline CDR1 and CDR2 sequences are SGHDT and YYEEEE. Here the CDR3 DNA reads TGTGCCAGCAGTTTCGGGCGTCCCTTCACCGGGGAGCTGTTTTTT. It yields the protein CASSFGRPFTGELFF.

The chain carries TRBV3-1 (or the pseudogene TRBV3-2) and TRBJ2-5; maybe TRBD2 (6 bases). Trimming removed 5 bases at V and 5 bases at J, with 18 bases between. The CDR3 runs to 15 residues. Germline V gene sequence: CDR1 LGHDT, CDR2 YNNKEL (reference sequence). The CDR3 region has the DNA TGTGCCAGCAGCTCAAGGAGAGGCGGGACGGAGACCCAGTACTTC. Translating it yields CASSSRRGGTETQYF.

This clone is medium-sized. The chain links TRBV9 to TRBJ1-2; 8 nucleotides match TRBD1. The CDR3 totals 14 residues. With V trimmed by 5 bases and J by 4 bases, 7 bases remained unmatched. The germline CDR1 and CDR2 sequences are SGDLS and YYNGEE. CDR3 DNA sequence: TGTGCCAGCAGGAACGACAGGGGTGGCTATGGCTACACCTTC. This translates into CASRNDRGGYGYTF.

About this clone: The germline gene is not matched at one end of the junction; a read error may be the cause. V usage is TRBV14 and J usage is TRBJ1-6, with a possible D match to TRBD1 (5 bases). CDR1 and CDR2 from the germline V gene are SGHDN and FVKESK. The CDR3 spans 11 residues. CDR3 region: CASSQGQGRFF. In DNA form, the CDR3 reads TGTGCCAGCAGCCAGGGGCAGGGACGGTTCTTT.

Here the CDR3 reads CASSPEGQGAEAFF. In DNA, the CDR3 is TGTGCCAGTAGTCCAGAGGGCCAGGGGGCTGAAGCTTTCTTT. The chain joins TRBV19 to TRBJ1-1; 7 bases fit TRBD1. CDR3 length equals 14 residues. Germline lookup yields CDR1 LNHDA and CDR2 SQIVND (reference sequence). Unmatched junction bases numbered 9, after V lost 5 bases and J lost 6 bases. Full variable domain (remainder filled in from reference TRBV19 and TRBJ1-1): DGGITQSPKYLFRKEGQNVTLSCEQNLNHDAMYWYRQDPGQGLRLIYYSQIVNDFQKGDIAEGYSVSREKKESFPLTVTSAQKNPTAFYLCASSPEGQGAEAFFGQGTRLTVV.

Written as DNA, the CDR3 is TGTGCCAGTAGTACCCTACAGGGAGGGGAGACCCAGTACTTC. Its protein product is CASSTLQGGETQYF. V gene TRBV19 combines with J gene TRBJ2-5; the D gene is possibly TRBD2 (7 bases). V dropped 4 bases and J dropped 5 bases, with 14 bases sitting between them. Germline V gives CDR1 LNHDA, CDR2 SQIVND (reference sequence). This CDR3 is built from 14 residues. The full variable domain, in which reference TRBV19 and TRBJ2-5 provide the parts outside the CDR3, is DGGITQSPKYLFRKEGQNVTLSCEQNLNHDAMYWYRQDPGQGLRLIYYSQIVNDFQKGDIAEGYSVSREKKESFPLTVTSAQKNPTAFYLCASSTLQGGETQYFGPGTRLLVL.

The CDR3 sequence is CSARAGVEQFF. Here the CDR3 DNA reads TGCAGTGCTAGGGCAGGTGTAGAGCAGTTCTTC. The chain links TRBV20-1 to TRBJ2-1, with D hard to call. CDR3 length: 11 amino acids. Germline CDR1 is DFQATT and CDR2 is SNEGSKA (reference sequence). V was cut by 3 bases and J by 10 bases, with 10 bases left in between.

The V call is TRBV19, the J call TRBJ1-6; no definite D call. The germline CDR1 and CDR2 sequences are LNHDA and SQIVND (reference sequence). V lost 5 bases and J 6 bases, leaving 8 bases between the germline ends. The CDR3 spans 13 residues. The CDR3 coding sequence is TGTGCCAGTAGTGGGCAGTTTAATTCACCCCTCCACTTT. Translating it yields CASSGQFNSPLHF.

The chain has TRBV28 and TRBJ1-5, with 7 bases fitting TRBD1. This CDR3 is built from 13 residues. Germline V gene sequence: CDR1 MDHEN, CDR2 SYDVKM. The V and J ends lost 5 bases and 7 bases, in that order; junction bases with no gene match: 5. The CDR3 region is CASSPGQDQPQHF. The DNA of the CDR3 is TGTGCCAGCAGTCCCGGACAGGACCAGCCCCAGCATTTT.

For the CDR3, the DNA is TGTGCCAGCAACGACAGGGGGCAGCTAGAGACCCAGTACTTC. The encoded protein is CASNDRGQLETQYF. This chain joins TRBV6-5 and TRBJ2-5, with 10 bases identical to TRBD1. Per germline, CDR1 MNHEY and CDR2 SVGAGI. Trimming removed 7 bases from V and 4 bases from J; junction bases left unmatched: 6. CDR3 length: 14 residues.

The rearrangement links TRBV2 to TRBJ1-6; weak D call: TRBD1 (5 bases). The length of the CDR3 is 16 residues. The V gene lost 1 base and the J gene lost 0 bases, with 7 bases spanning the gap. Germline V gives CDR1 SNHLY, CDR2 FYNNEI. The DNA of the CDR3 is TGTGCCAGCAGTGAAGGGGGGTACTCCTATAATTCACCCCTCCACTTT. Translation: CASSEGGYSYNSPLHF. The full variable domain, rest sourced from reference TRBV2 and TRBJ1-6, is EPEVTQTPSHQVTQMGQEVILRCVPISNHLYFYWYRQILGQKVEFLVSFYNNEISEKSEIFDDQFSVERPDGSNFTLKIRSTKLEDSAMYFCASSEGGYSYNSPLHFGNGTRLTVT.

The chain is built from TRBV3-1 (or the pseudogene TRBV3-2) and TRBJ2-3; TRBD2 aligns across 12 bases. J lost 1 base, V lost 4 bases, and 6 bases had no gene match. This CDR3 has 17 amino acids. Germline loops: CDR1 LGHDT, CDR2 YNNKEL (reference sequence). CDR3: CASSRLAGGRGTDTQYF. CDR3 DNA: TGTGCCAGCAGCCGGCTAGCGGGGGGGCGGGGCACAGATACGCAGTATTTT.

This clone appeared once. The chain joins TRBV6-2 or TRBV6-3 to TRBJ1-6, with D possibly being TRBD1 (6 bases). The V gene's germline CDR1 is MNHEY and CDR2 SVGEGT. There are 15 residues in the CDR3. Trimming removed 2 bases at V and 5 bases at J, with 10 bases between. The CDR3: CASSYLQGNNSPLHF. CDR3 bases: TGTGCCAGCAGTTACCTACAGGGAAATAATTCACCCCTCCACTTT.

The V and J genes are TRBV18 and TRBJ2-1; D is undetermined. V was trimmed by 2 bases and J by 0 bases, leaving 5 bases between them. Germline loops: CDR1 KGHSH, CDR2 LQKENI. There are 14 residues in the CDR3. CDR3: CASSPGISYNEQFF. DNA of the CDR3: TGTGCCAGCTCACCAGGGATCTCCTACAATGAGCAGTTCTTC.

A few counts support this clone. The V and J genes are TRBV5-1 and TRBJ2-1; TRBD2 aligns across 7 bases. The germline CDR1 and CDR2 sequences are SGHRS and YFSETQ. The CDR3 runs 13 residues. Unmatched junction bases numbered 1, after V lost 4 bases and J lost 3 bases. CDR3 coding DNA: TGCGCCAGCAGCAGCGGGATCTACAATGAGCAGTTCTTC. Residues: CASSSGIYNEQFF.

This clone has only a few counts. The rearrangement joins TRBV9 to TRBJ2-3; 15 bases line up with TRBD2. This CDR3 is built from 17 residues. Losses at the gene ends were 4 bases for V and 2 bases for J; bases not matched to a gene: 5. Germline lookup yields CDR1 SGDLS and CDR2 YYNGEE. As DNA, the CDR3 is TGTGCCAGCAGCACCGGACTAGCGGGGGGGCCCACAGATACGCAGTATTTT. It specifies CASSTGLAGGPTDTQYF.

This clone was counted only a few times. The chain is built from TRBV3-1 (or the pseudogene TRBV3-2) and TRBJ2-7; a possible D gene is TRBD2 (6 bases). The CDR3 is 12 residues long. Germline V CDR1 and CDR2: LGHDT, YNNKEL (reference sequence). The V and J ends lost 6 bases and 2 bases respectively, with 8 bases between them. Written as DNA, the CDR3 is TGTGCCAGCAGTCCGGGGGCCTACGAGCAGTACTTC. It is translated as CASSPGAYEQYF.

Written as DNA, the CDR3 is TGTGCCAGCAGTGAAGCGCGACCCCCCCAACGGTATGGCTACACCTTC. Translated, it gives CASSEARPPQRYGYTF. The rearrangement uses TRBV6-1 and TRBJ1-2; D uncertain. The germline gives CDR1 MNHNS, CDR2 SASEGT. This CDR3 spans 16 amino acids. With 0 bases removed from V and 5 bases from J, the gap between germline ends came to 16 bases.